Below, one T cell receptor beta chain is given with its context. The germline gives CDR1 SGHNT, CDR2 YYREEE (reference sequence). Losses at the gene ends were 4 bases for V and 9 bases for J; bases not matched to a gene: 10. The CDR3 is 14 amino acids. This sample was included in a study of technical replicates of blood from a few donors. Sequencing used immunoSEQ multiplex PCR; TCRdb keeps in-frame clones, though not all of them. The data show about 88,000 clones, with roughly 94% seen just once and approximately 0.25% held by the top ten. The sample consisted of T cells isolated from PBMCs. The TCR was taken from a human donor in good health. The gene calls are TRBV5-4 and TRBJ2-1, with 7 bases that match TRBD2. The CDR3 is CASSPLGWEGEQFF. In DNA form, the CDR3 reads TGTGCCAGCAGCCCACTGGGTTGGGAGGGTGAGCAGTTCTTC. The full variable domain, completed using reference TRBV5-4 and TRBJ2-1, is ETGVTQSPTHLIKTRGQQVTLRCSSQSGHNTVSWYQQALGQGPQFIFQYYREEENGRGNFPPRFSGLQFPNYSSELNVNALELDDSALYLCASSPLGWEGEQFFGPGTRLTVL.